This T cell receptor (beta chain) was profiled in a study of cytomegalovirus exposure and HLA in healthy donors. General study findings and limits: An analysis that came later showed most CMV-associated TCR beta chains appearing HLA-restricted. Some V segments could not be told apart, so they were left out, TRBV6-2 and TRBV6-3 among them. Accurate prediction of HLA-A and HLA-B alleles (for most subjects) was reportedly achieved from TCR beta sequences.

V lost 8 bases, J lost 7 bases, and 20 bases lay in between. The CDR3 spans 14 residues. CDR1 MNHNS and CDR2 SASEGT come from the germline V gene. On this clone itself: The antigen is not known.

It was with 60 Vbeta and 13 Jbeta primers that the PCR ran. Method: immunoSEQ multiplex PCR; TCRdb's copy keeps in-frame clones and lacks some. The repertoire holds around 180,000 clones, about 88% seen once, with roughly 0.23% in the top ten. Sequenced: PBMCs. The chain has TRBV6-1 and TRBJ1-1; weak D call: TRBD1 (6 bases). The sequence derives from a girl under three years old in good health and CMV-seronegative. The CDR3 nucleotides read TGTGCCAGCGGGGGGGGCGGGGGCGTAGATGAAGCTTTCTTT. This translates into CASGGGGGVDEAFF.